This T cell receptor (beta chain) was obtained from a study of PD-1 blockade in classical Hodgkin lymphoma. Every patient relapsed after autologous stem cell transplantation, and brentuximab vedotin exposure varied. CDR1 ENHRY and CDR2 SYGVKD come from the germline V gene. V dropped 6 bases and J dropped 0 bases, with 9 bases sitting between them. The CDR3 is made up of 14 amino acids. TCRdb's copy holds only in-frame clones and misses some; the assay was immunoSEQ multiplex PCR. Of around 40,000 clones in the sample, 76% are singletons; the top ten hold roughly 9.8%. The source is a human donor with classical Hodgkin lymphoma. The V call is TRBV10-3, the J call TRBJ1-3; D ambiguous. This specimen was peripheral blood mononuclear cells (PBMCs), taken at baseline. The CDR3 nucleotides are TGTGCCATCAGGTTGGCAGCCTCTGGAAACACCATATATTTT. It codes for CAIRLAASGNTIYF.